Listed below are T cell receptor beta chains from one sample, sequenced in a study of blood T cell repertoires in COVID-19. Produced via immunoSEQ multiplex PCR; TCRdb's table is partial and in-frame only. The sample carries over 400,000 clones, roughly nine tenths recorded once. Sequenced: peripheral blood. The source is a woman aged 45-60 years with COVID-19, enrolled during active disease. Both conserved end residues are trimmed from each CDR3. The order of the fields is clone size, CDR3 length, V gene, J gene, CDR3 protein. Clone sizes are given selectively: once, few, many, or a class where the clone is expanded.

clone size: once
CDR3 length: 12
V gene: TRBV11-2
J gene: TRBJ2-1
CDR3 protein: ASSFDRLTREQF

clone size: -
CDR3 length: 11
V gene: TRBV18
J gene: TRBJ1-2
CDR3 protein: ASSPDSGYGYT

clone size: -
CDR3 length: 16
V gene: TRBV4-1
J gene: TRBJ2-5
CDR3 protein: ASSQALLSRTEQETQY

clone size: -
CDR3 length: 14
V gene: TRBV4-1
J gene: TRBJ1-1
CDR3 protein: ASSQGRLTGNTEAF

clone size: -
CDR3 length: 13
V gene: TRBV6-6
J gene: TRBJ2-7
CDR3 protein: ASSPLSTGSYEQY

clone size: -
CDR3 length: 12
V gene: TRBV6-5
J gene: TRBJ1-2
CDR3 protein: ASSRTGEQRGYT

clone size: -
CDR3 length: 12
V gene: TRBV5-1
J gene: TRBJ2-2
CDR3 protein: ASSLGQGTGELF

clone size: -
CDR3 length: 10
V gene: TRBV6-4
J gene: TRBJ1-1
CDR3 protein: ASSDSGGVAF

clone size: -
CDR3 length: 13
V gene: TRBV18
J gene: TRBJ2-7
CDR3 protein: ASSLSTGGGNEQY

clone size: -
CDR3 length: 13
V gene: TRBV5-1
J gene: TRBJ2-1
CDR3 protein: ASTETSSSYNEQF

clone size: once
CDR3 length: 15
V gene: TRBV10-3
J gene: TRBJ2-1
CDR3 protein: AISEPAGRVSYNEQF

clone size: -
CDR3 length: 7
V gene: TRBV29-1
J gene: TRBJ1-1
CDR3 protein: SAGAEAF

clone size: -
CDR3 length: 11
V gene: TRBV9
J gene: TRBJ1-6
CDR3 protein: ASSVGGGTPLH

clone size: -
CDR3 length: 10
V gene: TRBV30
J gene: TRBJ2-7
CDR3 protein: AWSDTAYEQY

clone size: -
CDR3 length: 11
V gene: TRBV30
J gene: TRBJ1-2
CDR3 protein: AWTNGGGDGYT

clone size: -
CDR3 length: 12
V gene: TRBV5-1
J gene: TRBJ1-6
CDR3 protein: ASSLPGLQSPLH

clone size: -
CDR3 length: 9
V gene: TRBV30
J gene: TRBJ1-5
CDR3 protein: ASGATGAQH

clone size: -
CDR3 length: 11
V gene: TRBV19
J gene: TRBJ1-5
CDR3 protein: ASSIRGNQPQH

clone size: -
CDR3 length: 14
V gene: TRBV19
J gene: TRBJ2-2
CDR3 protein: ASKGVSTGVSGELF

clone size: -
CDR3 length: 15
V gene: TRBV5-1
J gene: TRBJ1-4
CDR3 protein: ASSLGGTGEKSEKLF

clone size: -
CDR3 length: 12
V gene: TRBV3-1/TRBV3-2
J gene: TRBJ2-5
CDR3 protein: ASSHRTADGTQY

clone size: once
CDR3 length: 12
V gene: TRBV5-6
J gene: TRBJ1-4
CDR3 protein: ASSRDRYNEKLF

clone size: -
CDR3 length: 12
V gene: TRBV28
J gene: TRBJ1-1
CDR3 protein: ASSPRGGNTEAF

clone size: -
CDR3 length: 13
V gene: TRBV4-1
J gene: TRBJ1-2
CDR3 protein: ASSQGLSDRDGYT

clone size: -
CDR3 length: 15
V gene: TRBV9
J gene: TRBJ2-1
CDR3 protein: ASSESLKRGESNEQF

clone size: -
CDR3 length: 12
V gene: TRBV19
J gene: TRBJ1-1
CDR3 protein: ASSRGQYNTEAF

clone size: -
CDR3 length: 14
V gene: TRBV7-9
J gene: TRBJ2-7
CDR3 protein: ASSSSLAGASYEQY

clone size: -
CDR3 length: 10
V gene: TRBV7-2
J gene: TRBJ1-2
CDR3 protein: ASSPGHDGYT

clone size: -
CDR3 length: 11
V gene: TRBV19
J gene: TRBJ1-2
CDR3 protein: ATLEGGNYGYT

clone size: -
CDR3 length: 13
V gene: TRBV7-3
J gene: TRBJ1-6
CDR3 protein: ASSFGDRQDSPLH

clone size: -
CDR3 length: 10
V gene: TRBV7-9
J gene: TRBJ2-7
CDR3 protein: ASSIDRDEQY

clone size: -
CDR3 length: 13
V gene: TRBV4-1
J gene: TRBJ2-7
CDR3 protein: ASSQPRTGLGEQY

clone size: once
CDR3 length: 11
V gene: TRBV12-3/TRBV12-4
J gene: TRBJ1-6
CDR3 protein: ASSLKQGAVLH

clone size: -
CDR3 length: 13
V gene: TRBV6-5
J gene: TRBJ2-7
CDR3 protein: ASSKSGGPLGEQY

clone size: -
CDR3 length: 13
V gene: TRBV2
J gene: TRBJ1-5
CDR3 protein: ASSEEGRAGQPQH

clone size: -
CDR3 length: 12
V gene: TRBV14
J gene: TRBJ1-2
CDR3 protein: ASSQVDSLGGYT

clone size: -
CDR3 length: 15
V gene: TRBV3-1/TRBV3-2
J gene: TRBJ2-3
CDR3 protein: ASSQVLLAGGEDTQY

clone size: -
CDR3 length: 14
V gene: TRBV28
J gene: TRBJ1-1
CDR3 protein: ASSSRGWSWNTEAF

clone size: -
CDR3 length: 13
V gene: TRBV13
J gene: TRBJ1-3
CDR3 protein: ASSTRGTEGNTIY

clone size: -
CDR3 length: 11
V gene: TRBV2
J gene: TRBJ1-2
CDR3 protein: ASNTQGAEGYT

clone size: -
CDR3 length: 11
V gene: TRBV9
J gene: TRBJ2-2
CDR3 protein: ASTLTGTGELF

clone size: -
CDR3 length: 11
V gene: TRBV7-8
J gene: TRBJ1-6
CDR3 protein: ASTIHKNSPLH

clone size: -
CDR3 length: 14
V gene: TRBV9
J gene: TRBJ2-3
CDR3 protein: ASSPNLAAGGGTQY

clone size: once
CDR3 length: 12
V gene: TRBV10-3
J gene: TRBJ1-1
CDR3 protein: AISERGFDTEAF

clone size: -
CDR3 length: 13
V gene: TRBV5-4
J gene: TRBJ2-2
CDR3 protein: ASSPGGANTGELF

clone size: -
CDR3 length: 15
V gene: TRBV9
J gene: TRBJ1-2
CDR3 protein: ASSVGRQVLGYGGYT

clone size: -
CDR3 length: 14
V gene: TRBV19
J gene: TRBJ1-2
CDR3 protein: ASSSYPGQGFYGYT

clone size: few
CDR3 length: 15
V gene: TRBV4-2
J gene: TRBJ2-3
CDR3 protein: ASSQGLGDRGTDTQY

clone size: -
CDR3 length: 13
V gene: TRBV4-1
J gene: TRBJ2-1
CDR3 protein: ASSQDRGLTGEQF